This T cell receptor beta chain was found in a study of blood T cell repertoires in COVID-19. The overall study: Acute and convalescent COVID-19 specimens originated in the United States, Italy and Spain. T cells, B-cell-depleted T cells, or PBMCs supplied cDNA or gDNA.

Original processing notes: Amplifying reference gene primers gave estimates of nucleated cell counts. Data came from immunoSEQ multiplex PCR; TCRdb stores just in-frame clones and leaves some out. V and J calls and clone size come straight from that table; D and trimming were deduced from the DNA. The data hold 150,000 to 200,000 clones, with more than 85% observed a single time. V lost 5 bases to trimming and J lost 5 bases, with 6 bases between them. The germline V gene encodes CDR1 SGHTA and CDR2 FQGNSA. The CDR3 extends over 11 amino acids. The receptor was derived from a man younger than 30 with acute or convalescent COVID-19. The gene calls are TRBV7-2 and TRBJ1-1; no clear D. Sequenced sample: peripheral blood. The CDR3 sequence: CASSLQTEAFF. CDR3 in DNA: TGTGCCAGCAGCCTCCAGACTGAAGCTTTCTTT.